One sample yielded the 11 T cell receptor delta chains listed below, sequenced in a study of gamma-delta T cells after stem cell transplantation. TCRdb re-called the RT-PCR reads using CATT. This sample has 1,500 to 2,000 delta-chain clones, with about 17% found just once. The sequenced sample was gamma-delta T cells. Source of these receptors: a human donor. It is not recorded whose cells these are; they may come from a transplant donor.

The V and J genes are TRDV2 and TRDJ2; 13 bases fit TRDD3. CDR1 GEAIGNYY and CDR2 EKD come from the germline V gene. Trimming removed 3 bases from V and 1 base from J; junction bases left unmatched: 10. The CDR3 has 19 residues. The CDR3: CACDPSVLGDTDLTAQLFF. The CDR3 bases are TGTGCCTGTGACCCCTCCGTACTGGGGGATACGGATTTGACAGCACAACTCTTCTTT.

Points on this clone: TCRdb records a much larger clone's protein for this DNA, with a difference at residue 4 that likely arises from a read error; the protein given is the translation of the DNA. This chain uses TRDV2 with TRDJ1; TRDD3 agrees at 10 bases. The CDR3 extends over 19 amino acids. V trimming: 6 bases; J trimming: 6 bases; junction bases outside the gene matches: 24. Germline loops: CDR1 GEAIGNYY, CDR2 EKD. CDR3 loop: CACNPLAGGYYGDAYKLIF. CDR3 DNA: TGTGCCTGTAATCCTCTTGCTGGGGGATATTATGGGGACGCCTATAAACTCATCTTT.

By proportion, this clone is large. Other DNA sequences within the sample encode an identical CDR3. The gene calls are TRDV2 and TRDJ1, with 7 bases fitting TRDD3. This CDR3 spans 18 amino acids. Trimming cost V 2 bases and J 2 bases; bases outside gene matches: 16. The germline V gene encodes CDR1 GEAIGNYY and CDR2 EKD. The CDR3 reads CACDNITGILKKTDKLIF. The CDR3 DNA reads TGTGCCTGTGACAATATTACTGGGATACTTAAGAAAACCGATAAACTCATCTTT.

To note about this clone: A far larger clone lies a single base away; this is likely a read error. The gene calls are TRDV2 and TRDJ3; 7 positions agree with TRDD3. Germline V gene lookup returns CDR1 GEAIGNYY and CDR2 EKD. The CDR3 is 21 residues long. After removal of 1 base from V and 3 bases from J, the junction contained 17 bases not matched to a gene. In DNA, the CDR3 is TGTGCCTGTGACACAATCGGTAACGGGGGGATGAATGACTGGGACACCCGACAGATGTTTTTC. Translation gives CACDTIGNGGMNDWDTRQMFF.

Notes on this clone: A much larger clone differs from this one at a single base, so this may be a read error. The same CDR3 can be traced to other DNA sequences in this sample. CDR3 sequence (DNA): TGTGCCTGTGACGCCCTCCCCCTACTGGGAGGGTACGATAAACTCATCTTT. The encoded protein is CACDALPLLGGYDKLIF. J is TRDJ1 and V is TRDV2; maybe TRDD3 (6 bases). Trimming took 3 bases from V and 4 from J, leaving 23 bases between them. Germline V gives CDR1 GEAIGNYY, CDR2 EKD. The CDR3 runs 17 residues.

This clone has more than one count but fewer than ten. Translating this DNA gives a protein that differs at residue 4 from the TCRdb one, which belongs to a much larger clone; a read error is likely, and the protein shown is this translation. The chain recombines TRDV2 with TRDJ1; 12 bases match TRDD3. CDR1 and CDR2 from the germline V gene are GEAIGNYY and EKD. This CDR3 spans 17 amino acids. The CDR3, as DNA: TGTGCCTGTTACACCGTTCAGACTGGGGGATACTTGAATAAACTCATCTTT. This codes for CACYTVQTGGYLNKLIF.

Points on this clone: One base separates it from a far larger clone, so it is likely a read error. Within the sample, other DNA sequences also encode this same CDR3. DNA for the CDR3: TGTGCCTGTGACCCATTGAGTCCACTGGGGGATAATAACACCGATAAACTCATTTTT. Encoded protein: CACDPLSPLGDNNTDKLIF. The chain recombines TRDV2 with TRDJ1, with 11 bases matching TRDD3. Germline V gene lookup returns CDR1 GEAIGNYY and CDR2 EKD. The CDR3 sequence is 19 residues long.

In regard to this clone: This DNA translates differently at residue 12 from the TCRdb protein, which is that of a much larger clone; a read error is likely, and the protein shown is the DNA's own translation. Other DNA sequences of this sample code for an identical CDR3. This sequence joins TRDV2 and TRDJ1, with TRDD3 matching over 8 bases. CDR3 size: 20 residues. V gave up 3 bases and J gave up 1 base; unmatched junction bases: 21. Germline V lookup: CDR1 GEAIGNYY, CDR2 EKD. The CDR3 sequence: CACDLMSAGLGETSTDKLIF. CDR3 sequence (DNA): TGTGCCTGTGACTTGATGTCGGCGGGGCTGGGGGAAACATCCACCGATAAACTCATCTTT.

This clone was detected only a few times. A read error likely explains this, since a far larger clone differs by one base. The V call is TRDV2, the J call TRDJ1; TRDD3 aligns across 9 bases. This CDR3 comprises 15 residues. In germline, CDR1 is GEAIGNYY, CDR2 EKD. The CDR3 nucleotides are TGTGCCTGTGACACCTTGGGGGATAGGACCGATATACTCATCTTT. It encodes CACDTLGDRTDILIF.

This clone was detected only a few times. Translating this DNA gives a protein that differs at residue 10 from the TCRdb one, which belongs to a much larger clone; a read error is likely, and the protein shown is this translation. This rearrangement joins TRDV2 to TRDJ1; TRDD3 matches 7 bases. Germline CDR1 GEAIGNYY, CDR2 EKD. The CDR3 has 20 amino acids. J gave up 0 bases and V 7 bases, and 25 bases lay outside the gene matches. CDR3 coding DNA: TGTGCCTGCCTTGACCTCACCTCTTCTTTACGGGATACTTACACCGATAAACTCATCTTT. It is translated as CACLDLTSSLRDTYTDKLIF.

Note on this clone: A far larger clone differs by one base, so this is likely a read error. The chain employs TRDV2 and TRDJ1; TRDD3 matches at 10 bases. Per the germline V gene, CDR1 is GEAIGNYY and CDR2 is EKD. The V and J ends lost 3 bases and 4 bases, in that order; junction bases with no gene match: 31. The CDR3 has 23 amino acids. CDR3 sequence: CACDELSPRKKVEPGGYSDKLIF. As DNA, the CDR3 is TGTGCCTGTGACGAACTAAGTCCACGCAAAAAAGTCGAGCCTGGGGGATATAGCGATAAACTCATCTTT.